This T cell receptor (beta chain) was retrieved from a study of cytomegalovirus exposure and HLA in healthy donors. Primers included in the PCR were 60 Vbeta and 13 Jbeta primers. Sequencing was performed with immunoSEQ multiplex PCR; in TCRdb, only in-frame clones are kept and a portion is missing. The sample lists 100,000 or so clones; roughly 79% were seen once. There are 14 residues in the CDR3. CDR1 is MNHNS, CDR2 SASEGT, per germline. J lost 0 bases, V lost 4 bases, and 2 bases had no gene match. On this clone: In the same sample, other DNA sequences code for this CDR3.

This sequence was found in a woman in her thirties or forties in good health and CMV-seronegative. Sequencing input: PBMCs. The V and J genes are TRBV6-1 and TRBJ1-1; 7 bases map to TRBD1. CDR3 protein: CASSVTGLNTEAFF. In DNA form, the CDR3 reads TGTGCCAGCAGTGTGACAGGGCTGAACACTGAAGCTTTCTTT.